The source of this T cell receptor (beta chain) is a study of blood T cell repertoires in COVID-19. In the study overall: Italy, Spain and the United States were the sources of the convalescent and acute COVID-19 samples. PBMCs, B-cell-depleted T cells, or T cells provided the cDNA or gDNA that made up the material.

The germline V gene encodes CDR1 SGHTA and CDR2 FQGNSA. This CDR3 comprises 12 residues. Between the trimmed V and J ends, which lost 6 bases and 7 bases, there was a span of 10 bases. Original methodology: Amplifying reference gene primers gave estimates of nucleated cell counts. TCRdb's table, derived via immunoSEQ multiplex PCR, lists solely in-frame clones and lacks some. Clonal size and the V and J genes are those of that table, whereas D and trimming came from the DNA. The sample has tens of thousands of clones; about nine tenths are singletons. Sequenced material: peripheral blood. This TCR was recovered from a man aged 45-65 years with active COVID-19. The chain uses TRBV7-2 and TRBJ2-1; D is unclear. The CDR3 sequence is CASRSAGNEQFF. The CDR3 nucleotides are TGTGCCAGCAGATCCGCCGGGAATGAGCAGTTCTTC.